Each of the 6 T cell receptor beta chains below was sequenced from the same sample in a study of CD8+ T cells in alopecia areata (dated by TCRdb to the late 2010s). Library prep was done by the immunoSEQ multiplex PCR assay. RNA was extracted from all samples and reverse transcribed into cDNA, which served as template for TCR sequencing. This immuneACCESS table, as held by TCRdb, lists in-frame sequences with V and J called but not all clones. Of the missing ones, under half trace to an unresolved V gene in checked studies; the others have no known cause. The sample table shows under 200,000 clones, and 55% to 75% are seen once. 0.7% to 1% of the sample comes from the top ten. The intended sense of this specimen's time point label: 4 weeks on oral tofacitinib. Reading the label with the study, this specimen's treatment or condition is: oral pan-JAK inhibitor, 5-10 mg twice daily. Here the sequenced sample was CD4+ T cells sorted from blood, taken at week 4, from a patient treated with tofacitinib. The source is a human donor with alopecia areata.

The CDR3 here is CASSLGRGETQYF. DNA for the CDR3: TGCGCCAGCAGCTTGGGACGAGGAGAGACCCAGTACTTC. The genes are TRBV5-1 and TRBJ2-5; D unresolved. CDR1 SGHRS and CDR2 YFSETQ come from the germline V gene. This CDR3 region has 13 residues. V was clipped by 0 bases and J by 4 bases, with 7 bases between them.

This chain links TRBV29-1 with TRBJ2-2; possibly TRBD1 for D (5 bases). Trimming removed 4 bases from V and 5 bases from J, with 11 bases in between. Germline CDR1 SQVTM, CDR2 ANQGSEA. The CDR3 is 13 amino acids. This CDR3 is CSVGVGATGELFF. The CDR3, as DNA: TGCAGCGTTGGCGTTGGGGCGACCGGGGAGCTGTTTTTT.

The chain has TRBV6-5 and TRBJ1-1; TRBD1 might be the D (6 bases). Germline CDR1 MNHEY, CDR2 SVGAGI. The V and J ends lost 3 bases and 4 bases respectively, with 15 bases between them. The CDR3 sequence is 15 residues long. CDR3 protein: CASSYSGGWGTEAFF. As DNA, the CDR3 is TGTGCCAGCAGTTATTCGGGGGGCTGGGGCACTGAAGCTTTCTTT.

The gene calls are TRBV29-1 and TRBJ1-4; D is unresolved. This CDR3 has 13 amino acids. V lost 4 bases and J 0 bases, leaving 6 bases between the germline ends. CDR1 is SQVTM, CDR2 ANQGSEA, per germline. The CDR3 coding sequence is TGCAGCGTTGCGCAGTCAACTAATGAAAAACTGTTTTTT. Translation gives CSVAQSTNEKLFF.

V usage is TRBV2 and J usage is TRBJ2-4; TRBD1 matches at 7 bases. V shed 8 bases and J 7 bases; nucleotides not matched to a gene: 2. The CDR3 consists of 11 residues. Per the germline V gene, CDR1 is SNHLY and CDR2 is FYNNEI. The CDR3 nucleotides read TGTGCCAGCTCGACAGGGAACATTCAGTACTTC. It specifies CASSTGNIQYF.

This clone was seen once. V is TRBV5-1 and J is TRBJ2-1; 8 nucleotides align to TRBD2. V was clipped by 0 bases and J by 6 bases; unmatched bases: 11. This CDR3 comprises 17 residues. The germline CDR1 and CDR2 sequences are SGHRS and YFSETQ. The CDR3 DNA sequence: TGCGCCAGCAGCTTGGGGGTAGCGGGGCTTCCTTTCAATGAGCAGTTCTTC. It codes for CASSLGVAGLPFNEQFF.